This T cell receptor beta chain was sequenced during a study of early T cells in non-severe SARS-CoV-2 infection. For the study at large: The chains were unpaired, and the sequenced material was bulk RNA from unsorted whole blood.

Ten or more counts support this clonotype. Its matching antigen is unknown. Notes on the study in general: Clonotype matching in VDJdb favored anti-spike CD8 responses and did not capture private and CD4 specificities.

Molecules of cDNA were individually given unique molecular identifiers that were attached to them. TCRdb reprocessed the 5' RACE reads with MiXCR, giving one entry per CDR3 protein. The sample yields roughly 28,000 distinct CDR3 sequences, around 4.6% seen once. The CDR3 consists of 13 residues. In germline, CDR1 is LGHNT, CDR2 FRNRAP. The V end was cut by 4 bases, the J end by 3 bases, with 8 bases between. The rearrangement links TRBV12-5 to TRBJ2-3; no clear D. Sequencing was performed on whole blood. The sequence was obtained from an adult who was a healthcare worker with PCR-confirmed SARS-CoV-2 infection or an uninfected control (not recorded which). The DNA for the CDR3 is TGTGCTAGTGGTTGGTTGTTGACAGATACGCAGTATTTT. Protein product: CASGWLLTDTQYF.